This TCR beta chain was identified in a study of blood T cells in healthy people across ages. It was with a sample-barcoded 5' primer and a J-beta primer mix that a second PCR of roughly 7 to 12 cycles was run. TCRdb independently ran MiXCR on the 5' RACE reads; one entry per CDR3 protein. This table holds about 570,000 distinct CDR3 sequences, about 28% found once. Germline V gene data show CDR1 as LGHNA and CDR2 as YNFKEQ. The CDR3 runs 16 residues. Whole-study results and caveats: When set beside aged donors, long-lived donors presented more naive CD4+ cells and higher diversity.

For this clonotype: Its target is not known.

These same data were also listed under a study on T cells of mothers and their children. That paper adds: Slightly higher but non-significant overlap marked related mother-child pairs versus unrelated pairs. The authors found no persistent microchimeric T cell clones.

The sequence was obtained from a boy between 2 and 15 years old in good health. The sample taken for sequencing was blood. This chain uses TRBV4-2 with TRBJ2-5; D possibly matches TRBD1 or TRBD2 (5 bases each). Gene TRBJ2-7 matches the end of the DNA better, so the J call may be wrong. The CDR3 DNA follows: TGTGCCAGCAGCCAGGCGGGCAGGGCTGGCTCCTACGAGCAGTACTTC. It specifies CASSQAGRAGSYEQYF.